These 3 T cell receptor beta chains were all obtained from the same sample, sequenced in a study of memory CD4+ T cells and cytomegalovirus serostatus. Single viable CD3+CD4+CD8-CD45RO+ cells were sorted as the memory CD4+ T cells. Some clones are missing from TCRdb's copy, which holds only in-frame ones; the method was immunoSEQ multiplex PCR. The data hold tens of thousands of clones, with over 60% observed a single time. Sequencing was carried out using memory CD4+ T cells from blood. The receptors shown here come from an adult in good health and CMV-seropositive.

A single count supports this clone. The chain uses TRBV2 and TRBJ2-1, with a weak D call TRBD2 (5 bases). The CDR3 is made up of 13 amino acids. Germline V gives CDR1 SNHLY, CDR2 FYNNEI. Trimming took 7 bases from V and 4 from J, leaving 11 bases between them. Written as DNA, the CDR3 is TGTGCCAGCAAAGAGCGGACGTACAATGAGCAGTTCTTC. Its translation is CASKERTYNEQFF.

V gene TRBV4-1 combines with J gene TRBJ2-2; no reliable D call. Germline V gives CDR1 MGHRA, CDR2 YSYEKL. The ends were cut back, 8 bases at V and 0 bases at J, with 7 bases in the middle. This CDR3 contains 13 residues. Here the CDR3 DNA reads TGCGCCAGCGCTACACCGAACACCGGGGAGCTGTTTTTT. Translated: CASATPNTGELFF.

CDR3 nucleotides: TGTGCCTGGAGGAATTCTCCTGGAAACACCATATATTTT. It encodes CAWRNSPGNTIYF. The gene calls are TRBV30 and TRBJ1-3; the D is unclear. Looked up from germline, CDR1 is GTSNPN and CDR2 is SVGIG (reference sequence). V lost 3 bases and J lost 2, with 8 bases in between. The CDR3 loop spans 13 amino acids.